A single sample is the source of the 27 T cell receptor beta chains below, sequenced in a study of vaccination and CD4 T cells after COVID-19. TCRdb used MiXCR to reprocess the PCR reads, holding one entry per CDR3 protein. Seen here are roughly 18,000 distinct CDR3 sequences, around 62% observed once, and the top ten hold around 0.92%. The sequencing here drew on CD4+ T cells from blood, taken before SARS-CoV-2 vaccination. Every receptor here comes from a human donor who had recovered from COVID-19.

This clonotype was observed once. The V call is TRBV29-1, the J call TRBJ2-3, with 8 bases matching TRBD2. CDR1 is SQVTM, CDR2 ANQGSEA, per germline. V lost 4 bases, J lost 2 bases, and 11 bases stayed unmatched. CDR3 length: 16 amino acids. This CDR3 is CSVAGVERGTTDTQYF. CDR3 nucleotides: TGCAGCGTTGCAGGGGTGGAGCGGGGGACCACAGATACGCAGTATTTT.

This clonotype was seen a single time. This sequence joins TRBV12-3 or TRBV12-4 and TRBJ2-7, with D tentatively TRBD1 or TRBD2 (5 bases each). This CDR3 contains 13 residues. Trimming took off 7 bases at V and 6 bases at J, with 16 bases between the two ends. CDR3 sequence (DNA): TGTGCCAGCAACACCGGGGCCTCAATCGAGCAGTACTTC. Its translation is CASNTGASIEQYF.

The chain couples TRBV2 to TRBJ2-5; D gene uncertain. Germline V gene sequence: CDR1 SNHLY, CDR2 FYNNEI. This CDR3 has 12 residues. The germline V and J ends were trimmed by 7 bases and 2 bases, with 8 bases remaining between them. CDR3 sequence: CASTRQQETQYF. CDR3 DNA: TGTGCCAGCACCCGCCAACAAGAGACCCAGTACTTC. Full variable domain (outside the CDR3, taken from reference TRBV2 and TRBJ2-5): EPEVTQTPSHQVTQMGQEVILRCVPISNHLYFYWYRQILGQKVEFLVSFYNNEISEKSEIFDDQFSVERPDGSNFTLKIRSTKLEDSAMYFCASTRQQETQYFGPGTRLLVL.

This clonotype was seen a few times. This chain links TRBV6-1 with TRBJ1-5; 9 bases are shared with TRBD1. This CDR3 has 14 residues. The germline CDR1 and CDR2 sequences are MNHNS and SASEGT. Germline trimming cut 6 bases from V and 5 bases from J; bases unmatched to any gene: 5. The CDR3 DNA sequence: TGTGCCAGCAGACCGGGACAGGGTTATCAGCCCCAGCATTTT. Amino acid sequence: CASRPGQGYQPQHF.

This clonotype was observed a few times. The genes are TRBV7-9 and TRBJ2-5; TRBD2 matches at 7 bases. Trimming at V came to 3 bases and at J to 4 bases, leaving 5 bases not matched to a gene. Per germline, CDR1 SEHNR and CDR2 FQNEAQ (reference sequence). The CDR3 loop spans 14 amino acids. Here the CDR3 DNA reads TGTGCCAGCAGCTTTTTTAGGGAGGGAGAGACCCAGTACTTC. The encoded protein is CASSFFREGETQYF.

This clonotype was found a few times. This rearrangement joins TRBV20-1 to TRBJ1-3; D remains unclear. Trimming cost V 3 bases and J 0 bases, with 12 bases left between them. This CDR3 region has 15 residues. Germline V lookup: CDR1 DFQATT, CDR2 SNEGSKA (reference sequence). The CDR3 coding sequence is TGCAGTGCTAGCGATGGGCGGCACTCTGGAAACACCATATATTTT. It codes for CSASDGRHSGNTIYF.

This clonotype was observed once. The chain has TRBV27 and TRBJ2-7; perhaps TRBD2 as D (5 bases). This CDR3 region has 17 residues. Trimming removed 0 bases from V and 2 bases from J, with 17 bases in between. The germline V gene has CDR1 MNHEY and CDR2 SMNVEV (reference sequence). As DNA, the CDR3 is TGTGCCAGCAGTTTATCCGGTCTGGGCAGCGGACCCTACGAGCAGTACTTC. This encodes CASSLSGLGSGPYEQYF.

The rearrangement joins TRBV7-2 to TRBJ1-5; TRBD1 might be the D (6 bases). V lost 5 bases and J 7 bases, leaving 12 bases between the germline ends. The CDR3 has 13 residues. Germline lookup yields CDR1 SGHTA and CDR2 FQGNSA. The CDR3: CASSRQVRQPQHF. The CDR3 region has the DNA TGTGCCAGCAGCAGACAGGTTCGGCAGCCCCAGCATTTT.

This clonotype appeared a few times. The chain is built from TRBV20-1 and TRBJ1-1; D unresolved. V lost 4 bases and J lost 4, with 10 bases in between. This CDR3 is built from 12 residues. Looked up from germline, CDR1 is DFQATT and CDR2 is SNEGSKA (reference sequence). DNA for the CDR3: TGCAGTGCTATTGAGGGCGGCACTGAAGCTTTCTTT. Its translation: CSAIEGGTEAFF.

The chain is built from TRBV7-3 and TRBJ2-1, with 7 bases identical to TRBD1. The germline CDR1 and CDR2 sequences are SGHTA and FQGTGA. This CDR3 region has 13 residues. V lost 2 bases, J lost 5 bases, and 0 bases stayed unmatched. In DNA form, the CDR3 reads TGTGCCAGCAGCTTAGGACAGGACAATGAGCAGTTCTTC. Protein: CASSLGQDNEQFF.

The genes are TRBV6-1 and TRBJ2-3, with 8 bases lining up with TRBD2. The CDR3 runs to 18 residues. V gave up 0 bases and J gave up 0 bases; unmatched junction bases: 8. CDR1 is MNHNS, CDR2 SASEGT, per germline. CDR3 residues: CASSEARVAGLSTDTQYF. CDR3 DNA: TGTGCCAGCAGTGAAGCGCGGGTAGCGGGGCTAAGCACAGATACGCAGTATTTT.

The gene calls are TRBV28 and TRBJ1-1; D is undetermined. The CDR3 contains 12 residues. Germline V CDR1 and CDR2: MDHEN, SYDVKM. V was cut by 6 bases and J by 3 bases, with 8 bases left in between. The CDR3 nucleotides are TGTGCCAGCAGCCTCTTGGACACTGAAGCTTTCTTT. The encoded protein is CASSLLDTEAFF.

Written as DNA, the CDR3 is TGTGCCAGCAGTTTTTGGGACAATAGTCAGCCCCAGCATTTT. The encoded protein is CASSFWDNSQPQHF. J is TRBJ1-5 and V is TRBV28; D might be TRBD1 (6 bases). CDR1 and CDR2 from the germline V gene are MDHEN and SYDVKM. V was shortened by 3 bases and J by 6 bases, with 12 bases between the two germline ends. The CDR3 spans 14 residues.

The chain employs TRBV4-1 and TRBJ1-2, with 7 positions matching TRBD1. This CDR3 region has 14 residues. The J segment lost 5 bases and the V segment lost 2 bases, leaving 5 bases of the junction unmatched. The germline gives CDR1 MGHRA, CDR2 YSYEKL. This CDR3 reads CASSQQNRGYGYTF. The CDR3, as DNA: TGCGCCAGCAGCCAACAGAACAGGGGTTATGGCTACACCTTC.

The chain employs TRBV6-2 or TRBV6-3 and TRBJ1-2; a weak D match, TRBD1 (5 bases). V lost 6 bases and J lost 8, with 13 bases in between. Germline V gives CDR1 MNHEY, CDR2 SVGEGT. The CDR3 is 12 residues long. The CDR3 protein is CASRPDSVGYTF. CDR3 nucleotides: TGTGCCAGCAGGCCCGACAGCGTGGGCTACACCTTC.

This clonotype was observed a few times. The rearrangement joins TRBV2 to TRBJ1-2; 8 positions match TRBD1. CDR1 and CDR2 from the germline V gene are SNHLY and FYNNEI. The junction had 14 bases not matched to a gene; V was cut back by 6 bases and J by 5 bases. This CDR3 is 16 amino acids long. CDR3 loop: CASSAQAARGLYGYTF. The CDR3 DNA follows: TGTGCCAGCAGCGCCCAGGCCGCCAGGGGGCTTTATGGCTACACCTTC.

This clonotype was recorded only once. CDR3 in amino acids: CSAGGRRLYEQYF. CDR3 nucleotide sequence: TGCAGTGCTGGGGGACGGCGTCTCTACGAGCAGTACTTC. The J gene is TRBJ2-7, the V gene TRBV20-1; tentatively, D is TRBD1 or TRBD2 (5 bases each). The germline V gene encodes CDR1 DFQATT and CDR2 SNEGSKA (reference sequence). The CDR3 covers 13 residues. Trimming stripped 5 bases from V and 3 bases from J, with 14 bases between.

The chain recombines TRBV6-2 or TRBV6-3 with TRBJ2-2, with 7 nucleotides matching TRBD1. The germline V gene encodes CDR1 MNHEY and CDR2 SVGEGT. The CDR3 is 17 residues long. V was clipped by 6 bases and J by 1 base; unmatched bases: 11. The CDR3 loop is CASRTRIRTGNTGELFF. The CDR3 DNA reads as TGTGCCAGCAGAACCCGAATCAGGACAGGGAACACCGGGGAGCTGTTTTTT.

This clonotype has a handful of counts. The chain carries TRBV15 and TRBJ2-5; 9 bases agree with TRBD1. This CDR3 contains 14 residues. The J segment lost 5 bases and the V segment lost 2 bases, leaving 3 bases of the junction unmatched. The germline V gene encodes CDR1 LNHNV and CDR2 YYDKDF (reference sequence). DNA of the CDR3: TGTGCCACCAGCAGAACAGGGGGCGGTGAGACCCAGTACTTC. Translated, it gives CATSRTGGGETQYF.

Worth noting for this clonotype: Germline is not matched at one junction end, which may reflect a read error. CDR3 region: CASSLERTSGRTAYNEQFF. The CDR3 DNA reads TGCGCCAGCAGCTTGGAGAGGACTAGCGGGAGGACAGCCTACAATGAGCAGTTCTTC. The genes are TRBV7-9 and TRBJ2-1; 14 bases agree with TRBD2. Germline-derived CDR1 and CDR2 are SEHNR and FQNEAQ (reference sequence). The CDR3 extends over 19 amino acids.

There are a few counts of this clonotype. The chain joins TRBV10-3 to TRBJ2-3; the D gene is possibly TRBD1 (6 bases). Deletions cut 10 bases from V and 3 bases from J, with 11 bases between. The CDR3 length is 12 residues. Germline V gene lookup returns CDR1 ENHRY and CDR2 SYGVKD. The CDR3 nucleotides read TGTGCCACCGAGGACAGTACAGATACGCAGTATTTT. Translation gives CATEDSTDTQYF.

This sequence joins TRBV21-1 and TRBJ1-1. TRBV21-1 is marked as a pseudogene. The CDR3 consists of 16 residues. Here the CDR3 reads CASSKALSRVGTEAFF. The CDR3, as DNA: TGTGCCAGCAGCAAAGCGCTTTCTAGGGTAGGCACTGAAGCTTTCTTT.

This clonotype was counted only a few times. The genes are TRBV15 and TRBJ2-5; 9 positions match TRBD1. This CDR3 contains 16 residues. Germline CDR1 and CDR2: LNHNV and YYDKDF (reference sequence). Trimming cost V 2 bases and J 1 base; bases outside gene matches: 5. The CDR3 is CATSRKRQGGQETQYF. DNA for the CDR3: TGTGCCACCAGCAGAAAAAGACAGGGGGGCCAAGAGACCCAGTACTTC.

The chain has TRBV7-8 and TRBJ2-2; D ambiguous. CDR3 length: 13 amino acids. V lost 5 bases and J lost 9, with 13 bases in between. Germline loops: CDR1 SGHVS, CDR2 FQNEAQ. CDR3 DNA: TGTGCCAGCAGCAGACCACAACCCCGGGAGCTGTTTTTT. This encodes CASSRPQPRELFF. Full variable domain (remainder filled in from reference TRBV7-8 and TRBJ2-2): GAGVSQSPRYKVAKRGQDVALRCDPISGHVSLFWYQQALGQGPEFLTYFQNEAQLDKSGLPSDRFFAERPEGSVSTLKIQRTQQEDSAVYLCASSRPQPRELFFGEGSRLTVL.

This clonotype came up a few times. The chain uses TRBV27 and TRBJ1-1; TRBD1 might be the D (5 bases). Germline assignment: CDR1 MNHEY and CDR2 SMNVEV (reference sequence). The CDR3 has 13 residues. Trimming stripped 4 bases from V and 8 bases from J, with 14 bases between. The CDR3 DNA reads as TGTGCCAGCAGTTCACAACAGGTAGGGGAAGCTTTCTTT. Protein product: CASSSQQVGEAFF.

This clonotype was detected only once. This rearrangement joins TRBV7-8 to TRBJ1-5; D possibly corresponds to TRBD1 (6 bases). Germline V gene lookup returns CDR1 SGHVS and CDR2 FQNEAQ. The length of the CDR3 is 14 residues. Trimming took off 1 base at V and 3 bases at J, with 7 bases between the two ends. CDR3 sequence reads: CASSLGDINQPQHF. The CDR3 nucleotides read TGTGCCAGCAGCTTAGGGGACATCAATCAGCCCCAGCATTTT.

V gene TRBV2 combines with J gene TRBJ2-7, with 7 positions matching TRBD2. J was trimmed by 2 bases and V by 0 bases; bases with no gene match: 10. The V gene's germline CDR1 is SNHLY and CDR2 FYNNEI. The CDR3 has 17 amino acids. The CDR3 bases are TGTGCCAGCAGTGAAGCGTCCATCAGCGGGGCACCCTACGAGCAGTACTTC. Its translation: CASSEASISGAPYEQYF.